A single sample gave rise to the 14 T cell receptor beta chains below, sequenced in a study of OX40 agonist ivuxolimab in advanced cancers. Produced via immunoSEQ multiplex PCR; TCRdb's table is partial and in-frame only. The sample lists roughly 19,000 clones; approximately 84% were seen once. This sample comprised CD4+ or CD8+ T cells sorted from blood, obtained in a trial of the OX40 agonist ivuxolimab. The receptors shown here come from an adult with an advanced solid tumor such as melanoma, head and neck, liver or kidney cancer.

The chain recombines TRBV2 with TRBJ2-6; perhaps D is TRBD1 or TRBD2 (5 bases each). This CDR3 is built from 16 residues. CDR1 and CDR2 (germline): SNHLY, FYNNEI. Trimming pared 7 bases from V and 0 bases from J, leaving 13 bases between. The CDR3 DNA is TGTGCCAGCACCTGGGACGGACGCTCTGGGGCCAACGTCCTGACTTTC. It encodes CASTWDGRSGANVLTF.

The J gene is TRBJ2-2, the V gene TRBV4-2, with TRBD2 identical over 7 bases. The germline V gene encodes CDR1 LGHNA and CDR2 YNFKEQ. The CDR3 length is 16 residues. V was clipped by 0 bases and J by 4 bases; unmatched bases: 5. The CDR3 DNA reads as TGTGCCAGCAGCCAAGAAGGACTAGTCGGCACCGGGGAGCTGTTTTTT. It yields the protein CASSQEGLVGTGELFF.

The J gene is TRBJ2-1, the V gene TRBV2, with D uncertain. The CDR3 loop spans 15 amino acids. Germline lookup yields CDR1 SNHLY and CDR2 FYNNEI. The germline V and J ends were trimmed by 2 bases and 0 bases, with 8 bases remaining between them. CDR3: CASSETRSSYNEQFF. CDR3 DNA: TGTGCCAGCAGTGAAACCCGAAGCTCCTACAATGAGCAGTTCTTC.

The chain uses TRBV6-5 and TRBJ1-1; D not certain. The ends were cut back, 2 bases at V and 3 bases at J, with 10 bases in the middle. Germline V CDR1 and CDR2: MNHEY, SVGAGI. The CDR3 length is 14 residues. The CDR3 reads CASSYLGLDTEAFF. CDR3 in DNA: TGTGCCAGCAGTTACCTAGGGTTGGACACTGAAGCTTTCTTT.

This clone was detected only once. CDR3: CASSVWGSNYGYTF. Written as DNA, the CDR3 is TGTGCCAGCAGCGTATGGGGTAGCAACTATGGCTACACCTTC. V gene TRBV9 combines with J gene TRBJ1-2; D not resolved. Germline CDR1 reads SGDLS; CDR2 reads YYNGEE. CDR3 size: 14 residues. V dropped 1 base and J dropped 2 bases, with 9 bases sitting between them.

The CDR3 nucleotides are TGTGCCAGCAGTGAAGGGGGGTGGGGCTACACTGAAGCTTTCTTT. Translating gives CASSEGGWGYTEAFF. The gene calls are TRBV2 and TRBJ1-1; D may be TRBD1 (5 bases). The germline V gene has CDR1 SNHLY and CDR2 FYNNEI. V lost 1 base and J lost 3, with 12 bases in between. This CDR3 spans 15 amino acids. Drawing the rest from reference TRBV2 and TRBJ1-1, the complete variable domain is EPEVTQTPSHQVTQMGQEVILRCVPISNHLYFYWYRQILGQKVEFLVSFYNNEISEKSEIFDDQFSVERPDGSNFTLKIRSTKLEDSAMYFCASSEGGWGYTEAFFGQGTRLTVV.

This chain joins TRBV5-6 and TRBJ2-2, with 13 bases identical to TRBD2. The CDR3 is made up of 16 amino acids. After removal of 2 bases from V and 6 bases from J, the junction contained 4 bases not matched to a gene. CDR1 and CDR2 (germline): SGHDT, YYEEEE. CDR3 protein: CASSFRTSGSPGELFF. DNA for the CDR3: TGTGCCAGCAGCTTTAGGACTAGCGGGAGCCCCGGGGAGCTGTTTTTT.

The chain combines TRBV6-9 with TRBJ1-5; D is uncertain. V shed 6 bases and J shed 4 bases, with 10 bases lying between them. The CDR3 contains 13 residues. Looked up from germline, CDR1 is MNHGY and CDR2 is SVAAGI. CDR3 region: CASSNGPNQPQHF. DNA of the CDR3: TGTGCCAGCAGCAACGGACCAAATCAGCCCCAGCATTTT.

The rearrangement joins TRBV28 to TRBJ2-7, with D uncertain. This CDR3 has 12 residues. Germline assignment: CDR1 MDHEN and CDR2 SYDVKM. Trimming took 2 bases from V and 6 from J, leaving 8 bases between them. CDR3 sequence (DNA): TGTGCCAGCAGTTTAGTCAGCTTCGAGCAGTACTTC. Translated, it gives CASSLVSFEQYF. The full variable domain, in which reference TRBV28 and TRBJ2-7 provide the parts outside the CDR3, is DVKVTQSSRYLVKRTGEKVFLECVQDMDHENMFWYRQDPGLGLRLIYFSYDVKMKEKGDIPEGYSVSREKKERFSLILESASTNQTSMYLCASSLVSFEQYFGPGTRLTVT.

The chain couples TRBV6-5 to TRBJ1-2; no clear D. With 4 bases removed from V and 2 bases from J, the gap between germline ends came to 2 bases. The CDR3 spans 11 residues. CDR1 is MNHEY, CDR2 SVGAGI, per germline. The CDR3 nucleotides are TGTGCCAGCAGTTCGAACTATGGCTACACCTTC. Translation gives CASSSNYGYTF.

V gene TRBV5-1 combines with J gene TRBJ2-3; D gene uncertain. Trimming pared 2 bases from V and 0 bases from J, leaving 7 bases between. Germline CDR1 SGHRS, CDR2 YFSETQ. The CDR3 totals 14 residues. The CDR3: CASSLTTSTDTQYF. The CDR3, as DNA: TGCGCCAGCAGCTTAACAACTAGCACAGATACGCAGTATTTT.

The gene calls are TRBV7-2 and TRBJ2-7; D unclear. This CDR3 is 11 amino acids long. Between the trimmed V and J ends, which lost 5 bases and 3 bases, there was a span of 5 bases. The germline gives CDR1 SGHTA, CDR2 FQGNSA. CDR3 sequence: CASSPVYEQYF. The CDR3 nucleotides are TGTGCCAGCAGCCCGGTCTACGAGCAGTACTTC. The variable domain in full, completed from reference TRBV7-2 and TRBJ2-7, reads GAGVSQSPSNKVTEKGKDVELRCDPISGHTALYWYRQSLGQGLEFLIYFQGNSAPDKSGLPSDRFSAERTGGSVSTLTIQRTQQEDSAVYLCASSPVYEQYFGPGTRLTVT.

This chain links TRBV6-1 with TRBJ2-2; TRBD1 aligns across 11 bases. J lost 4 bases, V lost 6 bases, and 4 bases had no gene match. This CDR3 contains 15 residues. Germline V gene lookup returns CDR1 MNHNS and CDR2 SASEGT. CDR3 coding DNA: TGTGCCAGCAGATCGGACAGGGGGCGCACCGGGGAGCTGTTTTTT. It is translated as CASRSDRGRTGELFF.

The CDR3 loop reads CASSLGQMNTEAFF. In nucleotides, the CDR3 is TGTGCCAGCAGCCTGGGACAGATGAACACTGAAGCTTTCTTT. V gene TRBV27 combines with J gene TRBJ1-1; TRBD1 agrees at 7 bases. Germline V gene data show CDR1 as MNHEY and CDR2 as SMNVEV (reference sequence). This CDR3 spans 14 amino acids. Trimming cost V 6 bases and J 0 bases; bases outside gene matches: 4.